What follows describes a single T cell receptor beta chain. As handled by the study authors: For nucleated cells, counts were estimated from reference gene primer amplification. Profiled with immunoSEQ multiplex PCR; TCRdb holds only in-frame clones, not every one. V and J calls and clone size are given by that table; D and trimming were obtained from the DNA. This sample has around 200,000 clones, with roughly 87% found just once. This sample stems from a study of blood T cell repertoires in COVID-19. About the research overall: Samples representing acute and convalescent COVID-19 were sourced from the United States, Italy and Spain. Nucleic acid was either cDNA or gDNA, and it came from T cells, B-cell-depleted T cells, or PBMCs.

Germline CDR1 and CDR2: LGHNA and YNFKEQ. J was trimmed by 9 bases and V by 4 bases; bases with no gene match: 12. This CDR3 has 17 residues. This receptor was obtained from a woman aged 18-35 years who had recovered from COVID-19. The chain employs TRBV4-2 and TRBJ2-1; 13 bases are a match to TRBD2. Input material: peripheral blood. The CDR3 protein is CASSLPPTSGRTGEQFF. The CDR3 coding sequence is TGTGCCAGCAGCCTTCCCCCGACTAGCGGGAGGACCGGTGAGCAGTTCTTC.